This TCR beta chain was identified during a study of early T cells in non-severe SARS-CoV-2 infection. Study overall: The authors sequenced bulk RNA from unsorted whole blood, leaving chains unpaired. The study, taken as a whole, reports: VDJdb matching skewed toward anti-spike CD8 responses, missing private and CD4 specificities.

Unique molecular identifiers were affixed to single, distinct cDNA molecules. TCRdb re-analysed the 5' RACE reads in MiXCR, keeping a single row per CDR3 protein. The top ten clones hold roughly 13% of a sample with 30,000 to 40,000 distinct CDR3 sequences, approximately 9.2% of them seen once. This clonotype was found many times. Its antigen remains unknown. The CDR3 has 14 amino acids. Germline V lookup: CDR1 LGHDT, CDR2 YNNKEL (reference sequence). V lost 0 bases and J lost 3, with 9 bases in between. The clonotype originates from an adult who was a healthcare worker with PCR-confirmed SARS-CoV-2 infection or an uninfected control (not recorded which). The chain combines TRBV3-1 with TRBJ2-7; D remains unclear. Source material: whole blood. For the CDR3, the DNA is TGTGCCAGCAGCCAAGATCGCAGGAGCTACGAGCAGTACTTC. Translation: CASSQDRRSYEQYF.